Each of the 9 T cell receptor beta chains below was sequenced from the same sample in a study of response to subunit inactivated influenza vaccine. TCRdb used MiXCR to reprocess the RT-PCR reads, holding one entry per CDR3 protein. This sample has fewer than 750,000 distinct CDR3 sequences, with around 15% found just once. The sequenced sample was PBMCs from blood, obtained roughly 12 days after vaccination. Receptors were obtained from a man aged 45-60 years who received an inactivated influenza vaccine.

This clonotype was recorded a few times. J is TRBJ2-1 and V is TRBV20-1; TRBD1 might be the D (6 bases). Trimming stripped 3 bases from V and 5 bases from J, with 14 bases between. The CDR3 length is 14 residues. In germline, CDR1 is DFQATT, CDR2 SNEGSKA (reference sequence). The CDR3 spells CSASYQGFDNEQFF. The DNA for the CDR3 is TGCAGTGCTAGTTATCAGGGGTTCGACAATGAGCAGTTCTTC.

The table lists this clonotype with a few counts. The chain recombines TRBV28 with TRBJ2-7, with no clear D. The V end lost 3 bases, the J end lost 5 bases, and 14 bases lay between the germline ends. CDR3 length: 14 residues. CDR1 and CDR2 from the germline V gene are MDHEN and SYDVKM. CDR3 DNA sequence: TGTGCCAGCAGTTTCCGGCCAGGTGTCAACGAGCAGTACTTC. It encodes CASSFRPGVNEQYF.

In this sample, this clonotype turned up a few times. This sequence joins TRBV15 and TRBJ2-7, with a possible D match to TRBD2 (5 bases). Germline lookup yields CDR1 LNHNV and CDR2 YYDKDF (reference sequence). The CDR3 is 16 amino acids. Trimming removed 1 base from V and 5 bases from J, with 18 bases in between. The DNA for the CDR3 is TGTGCCACCAGCAGAGGGAGGACCCCACTCACCGACGAGCAGTACTTC. Translating it yields CATSRGRTPLTDEQYF.

The chain recombines TRBV9 with TRBJ2-1, with 12 bases lining up with TRBD2. The CDR3 loop spans 16 amino acids. Germline V gene data show CDR1 as SGDLS and CDR2 as YYNGEE. J gave up 2 bases and V 2 bases, and 2 bases lay outside the gene matches. The CDR3 is CASSVLAGGAYNEQFF. The DNA for the CDR3 is TGTGCCAGCAGCGTTCTAGCGGGGGGGGCCTACAATGAGCAGTTCTTC.

This clonotype was observed at least ten times. The chain employs TRBV5-6 and TRBJ2-7, with TRBD1 identical over 9 bases. The V segment lost 1 base and the J segment 2 bases; nucleotides outside the gene matches: 1. There are 14 residues in the CDR3. CDR1 is SGHDT and CDR2 is YYEEEE in the germline V gene. The chain's CDR3 is CASSLRQGAYEQYF. DNA for the CDR3: TGTGCCAGCAGCTTGAGACAGGGGGCCTACGAGCAGTACTTC. The whole variable domain, filled in from reference TRBV5-6 and TRBJ2-7, reads DAGVTQSPTHLIKTRGQQVTLRCSPKSGHDTVSWYQQALGQGPQFIFQYYEEEERQRGNFPDRFSGHQFPNYSSELNVNALLLGDSALYLCASSLRQGAYEQYFGPGTRLTVT.

Many counts were recorded for this clonotype. The V call is TRBV15, the J call TRBJ2-2; 8 bases align to TRBD2. Trimming cost V 5 bases and J 3 bases; bases outside gene matches: 5. This CDR3 has 15 amino acids. CDR1 and CDR2 (germline): LNHNV, YYDKDF (reference sequence). CDR3: CATSSGTRHTGELFF. CDR3 nucleotide sequence: TGTGCCACCAGCTCCGGGACTAGGCACACCGGGGAGCTGTTTTTT.

This clonotype was seen more than once but under ten times. The chain has TRBV3-1 and TRBJ2-5, with D uncertain. CDR3 length: 14 residues. The V end was cut by 3 bases, the J end by 4 bases, with 12 bases between. Looked up from germline, CDR1 is LGHDT and CDR2 is YNNKEL (reference sequence). CDR3 DNA: TGTGCCAGCAGCCAGGACCGGGCACGAGAGACCCAGTACTTC. Its protein product is CASSQDRARETQYF.

The V call is TRBV29-1, the J call TRBJ2-1; TRBD2 is a possible D gene (6 bases). The CDR3 contains 17 residues. V shed 1 base and J shed 9 bases, with 25 bases lying between them. Germline-derived CDR1 and CDR2 are SQVTM and ANQGSEA. Here the CDR3 DNA reads TGCAGCGTTGAAGGTAGCCTGTGGAGGGGAGGTATTGGTGAGCAGTTCTTC. Amino acids: CSVEGSLWRGGIGEQFF.

J is TRBJ2-1 and V is TRBV25-1; possible D gene TRBD1, 6 bases. CDR1 is MGHDK, CDR2 SYGVNS, per germline. The CDR3 runs to 15 residues. The ends were cut back, 6 bases at V and 6 bases at J, with 18 bases in the middle. CDR3 sequence reads: CASRGQRTGPNEQFF. CDR3 DNA sequence: TGTGCCAGCAGGGGACAACGGACGGGCCCCAATGAGCAGTTCTTC.